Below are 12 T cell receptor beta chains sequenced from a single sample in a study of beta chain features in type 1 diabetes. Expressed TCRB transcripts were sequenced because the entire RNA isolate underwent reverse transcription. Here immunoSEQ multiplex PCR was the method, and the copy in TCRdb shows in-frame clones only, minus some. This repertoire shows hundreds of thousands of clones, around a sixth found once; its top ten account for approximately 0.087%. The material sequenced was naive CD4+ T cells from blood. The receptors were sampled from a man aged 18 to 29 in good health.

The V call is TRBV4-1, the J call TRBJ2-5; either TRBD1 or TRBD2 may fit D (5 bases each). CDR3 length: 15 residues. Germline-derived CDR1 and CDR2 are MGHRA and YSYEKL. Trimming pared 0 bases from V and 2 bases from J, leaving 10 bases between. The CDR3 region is CASSQEGDLQETQYF. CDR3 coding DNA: TGCGCCAGCAGCCAAGAGGGGGACCTACAAGAGACCCAGTACTTC.

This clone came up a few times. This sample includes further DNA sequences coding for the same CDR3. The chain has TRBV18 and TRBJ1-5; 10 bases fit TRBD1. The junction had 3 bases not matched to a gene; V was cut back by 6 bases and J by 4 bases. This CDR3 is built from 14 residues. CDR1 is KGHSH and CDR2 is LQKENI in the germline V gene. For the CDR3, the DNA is TGTGCCAGCTCTCCGGGACAGGGGAATCAGCCCCAGCATTTT. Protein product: CASSPGQGNQPQHF.

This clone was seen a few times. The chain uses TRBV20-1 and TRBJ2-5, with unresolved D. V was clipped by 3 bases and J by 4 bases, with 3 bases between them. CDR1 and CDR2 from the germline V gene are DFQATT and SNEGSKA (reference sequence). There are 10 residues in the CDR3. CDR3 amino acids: CSARAETQYF. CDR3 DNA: TGCAGTGCTAGGGCAGAGACCCAGTACTTC.

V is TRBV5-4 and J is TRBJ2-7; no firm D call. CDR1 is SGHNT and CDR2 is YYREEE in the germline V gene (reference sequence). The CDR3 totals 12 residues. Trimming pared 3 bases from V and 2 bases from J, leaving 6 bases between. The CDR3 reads CASSSRTYEQYF. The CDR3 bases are TGTGCCAGCAGCTCCCGTACCTACGAGCAGTACTTC.

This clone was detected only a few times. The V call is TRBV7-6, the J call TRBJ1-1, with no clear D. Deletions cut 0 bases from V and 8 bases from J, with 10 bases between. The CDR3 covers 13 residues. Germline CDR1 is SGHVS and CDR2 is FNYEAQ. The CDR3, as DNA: TGTGCCAGCAGCTTAGCGGGAGGGAAAGAAGCTTTCTTT. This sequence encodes CASSLAGGKEAFF. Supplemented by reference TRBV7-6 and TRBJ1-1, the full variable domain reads GAGVSQSPRYKVTKRGQDVALRCDPISGHVSLYWYRQALGQGPEFLTYFNYEAQQDKSGLPNDRFSAERPEGSISTLTIQRTEQRDSAMYRCASSLAGGKEAFFGQGTRLTVV.

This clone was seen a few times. The CDR3 reads CASSLGNSGNEQYF. In nucleotides, the CDR3 is TGTGCCAGCAGCTTAGGGAATAGCGGGAACGAGCAGTACTTC. This rearrangement joins TRBV11-2 to TRBJ2-7, with 8 nucleotides matching TRBD2. This CDR3 region has 14 residues. The junction had 4 bases not matched to a gene; V was cut back by 1 base and J by 5 bases. Germline CDR1 is SGHAT and CDR2 is FQNNGV.

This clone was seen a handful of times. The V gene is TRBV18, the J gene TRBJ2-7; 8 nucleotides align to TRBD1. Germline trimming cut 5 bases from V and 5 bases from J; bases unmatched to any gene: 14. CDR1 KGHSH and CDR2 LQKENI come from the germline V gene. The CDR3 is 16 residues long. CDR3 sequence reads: CASSVQLSGGHNEQYF. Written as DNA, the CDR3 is TGTGCCAGCTCAGTCCAGTTATCAGGGGGCCACAACGAGCAGTACTTC.

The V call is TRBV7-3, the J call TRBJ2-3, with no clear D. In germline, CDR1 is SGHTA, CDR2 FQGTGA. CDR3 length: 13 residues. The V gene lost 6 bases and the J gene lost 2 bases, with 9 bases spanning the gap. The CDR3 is CASRDLDTDTQYF. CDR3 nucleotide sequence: TGTGCCAGCAGGGATTTAGACACAGATACGCAGTATTTT. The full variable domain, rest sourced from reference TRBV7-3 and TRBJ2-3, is GAGVSQTPSNKVTEKGKYVELRCDPISGHTALYWYRQSLGQGPEFLIYFQGTGAADDSGLPNDRFFAVRPEGSVSTLKIQRTERGDSAVYLCASRDLDTDTQYFGPGTRLTVL.

In DNA, the CDR3 is TGCGCCAGCAGCGTGGGACAGGTCCTGACCGGGGAGCTGTTTTTT. Translated: CASSVGQVLTGELFF. The chain uses TRBV5-1 and TRBJ2-2, with 8 bases matching TRBD1. The CDR3 consists of 15 residues. Per the germline V gene, CDR1 is SGHRS and CDR2 is YFSETQ. The ends lost 4 bases at V and 5 bases at J; junction bases unmatched: 7.

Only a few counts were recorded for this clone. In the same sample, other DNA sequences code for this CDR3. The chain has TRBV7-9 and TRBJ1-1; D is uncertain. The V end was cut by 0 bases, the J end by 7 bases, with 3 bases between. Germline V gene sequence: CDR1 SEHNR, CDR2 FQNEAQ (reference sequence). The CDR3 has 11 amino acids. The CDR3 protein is CASSLAGEAFF. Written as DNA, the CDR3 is TGTGCCAGCAGCTTAGCAGGTGAAGCTTTCTTT.

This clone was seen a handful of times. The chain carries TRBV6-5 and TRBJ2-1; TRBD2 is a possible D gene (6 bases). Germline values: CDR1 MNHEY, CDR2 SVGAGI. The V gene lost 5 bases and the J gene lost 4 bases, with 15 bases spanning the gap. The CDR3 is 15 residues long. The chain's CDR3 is CASSPEAAGYNEQFF. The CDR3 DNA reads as TGTGCCAGCAGTCCCGAGGCCGCGGGATACAATGAGCAGTTCTTC.

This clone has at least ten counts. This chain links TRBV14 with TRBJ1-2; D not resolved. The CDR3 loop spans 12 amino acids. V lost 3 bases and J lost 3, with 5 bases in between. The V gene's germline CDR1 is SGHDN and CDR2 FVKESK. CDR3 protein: CASSQPYYGYTF. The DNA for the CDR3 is TGTGCCAGCAGCCAGCCCTACTATGGCTACACCTTC. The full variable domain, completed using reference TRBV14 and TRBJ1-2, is EAGVTQFPSHSVIEKGQTVTLRCDPISGHDNLYWYRRVMGKEIKFLLHFVKESKQDESGMPNNRFLAERTGGTYSTLKVQPAELEDSGVYFCASSQPYYGYTFGSGTRLTVV.